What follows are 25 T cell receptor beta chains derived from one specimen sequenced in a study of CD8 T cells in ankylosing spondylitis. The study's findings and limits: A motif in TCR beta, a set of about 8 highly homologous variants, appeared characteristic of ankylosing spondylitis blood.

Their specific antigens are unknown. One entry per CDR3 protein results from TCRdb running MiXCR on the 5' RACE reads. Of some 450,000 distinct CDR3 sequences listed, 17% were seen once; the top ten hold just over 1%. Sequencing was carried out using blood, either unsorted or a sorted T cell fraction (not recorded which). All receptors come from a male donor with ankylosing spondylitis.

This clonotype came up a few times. CDR3 residues: CASSGRALVKNIQYF. CDR3 sequence (DNA): TGTGCCAGCAGCGGGAGGGCCCTGGTCAAAAACATTCAGTACTTC. The rearrangement links TRBV12-3 or TRBV12-4 to TRBJ2-4; 8 nucleotides line up with TRBD2. V dropped 6 bases and J dropped 3; count of bases not matched to a gene: 7. The CDR3 contains 15 residues.

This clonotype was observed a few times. CDR3 nucleotide sequence: TGTGCCAGCAGACCGCGCGCGGGCTACAATGAGCAGTTCTTC. Translation: CASRPRAGYNEQFF. J is TRBJ2-1 and V is TRBV7-2, with D tentatively TRBD2 (5 bases). This CDR3 spans 14 amino acids. V lost 6 bases and J lost 3, with 12 bases in between. Germline V gene data show CDR1 as SGHTA and CDR2 as FQGNSA.

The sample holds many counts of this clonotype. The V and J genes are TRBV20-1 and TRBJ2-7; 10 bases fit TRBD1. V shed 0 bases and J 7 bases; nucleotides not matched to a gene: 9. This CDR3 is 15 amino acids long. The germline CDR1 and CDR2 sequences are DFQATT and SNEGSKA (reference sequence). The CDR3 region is CSARDQRQGAREQYF. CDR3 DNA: TGCAGTGCTAGAGATCAAAGACAGGGGGCCAGAGAGCAGTACTTC.

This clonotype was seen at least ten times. The CDR3 region is CSAADRVKEKLFF. The DNA for the CDR3 is TGCAGTGCGGCGGACAGGGTTAAGGAAAAACTGTTTTTT. This chain links TRBV20-1 with TRBJ1-4; 8 bases align to TRBD1. V shed 6 bases, J shed 8 bases, and the junction held 8 bases outside the gene matches. This CDR3 region has 13 residues. CDR1 DFQATT and CDR2 SNEGSKA come from the germline V gene (reference sequence).

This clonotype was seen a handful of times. The CDR3 reads CASSPRRDASNEKLFF. In DNA, the CDR3 is TGCGCCAGCAGTCCTCGACGGGATGCGTCTAATGAAAAACTGTTTTTT. This chain links TRBV4-1 with TRBJ1-4; no firm D call. This CDR3 has 16 residues. Trimming took off 6 bases at V and 3 bases at J, with 17 bases between the two ends. Germline V gene lookup returns CDR1 MGHRA and CDR2 YSYEKL.

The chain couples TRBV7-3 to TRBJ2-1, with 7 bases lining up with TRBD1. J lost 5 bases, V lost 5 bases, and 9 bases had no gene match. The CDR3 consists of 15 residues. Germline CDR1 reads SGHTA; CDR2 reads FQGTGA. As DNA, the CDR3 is TGTGCCAGCAGCCCCCGTAGGGGACAGCACAATGAGCAGTTCTTC. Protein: CASSPRRGQHNEQFF.

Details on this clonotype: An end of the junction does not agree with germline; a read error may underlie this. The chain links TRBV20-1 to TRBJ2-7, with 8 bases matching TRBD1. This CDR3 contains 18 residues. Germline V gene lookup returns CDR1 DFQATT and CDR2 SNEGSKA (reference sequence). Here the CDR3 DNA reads TGCAGTGCCAGAGGGACAGGCGGAGTGGACCATTCTCCCTACGAGCAGTACTTC. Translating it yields CSARGTGGVDHSPYEQYF.

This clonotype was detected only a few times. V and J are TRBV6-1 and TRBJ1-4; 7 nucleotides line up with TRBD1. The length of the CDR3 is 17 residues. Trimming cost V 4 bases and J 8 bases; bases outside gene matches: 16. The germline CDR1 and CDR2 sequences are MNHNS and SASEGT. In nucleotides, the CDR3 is TGTGCCAGCAGTGGACGACAGGGCTCCCGAGTTCTGGAAAAACTGTTTTTT. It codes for CASSGRQGSRVLEKLFF.

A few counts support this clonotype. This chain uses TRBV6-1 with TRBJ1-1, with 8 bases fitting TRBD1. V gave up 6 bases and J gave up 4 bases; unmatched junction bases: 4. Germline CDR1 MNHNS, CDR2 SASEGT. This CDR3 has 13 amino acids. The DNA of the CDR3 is TGTGCCAGCAGAAGACAGGGGTTCACTGAAGCTTTCTTT. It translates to CASRRQGFTEAFF.

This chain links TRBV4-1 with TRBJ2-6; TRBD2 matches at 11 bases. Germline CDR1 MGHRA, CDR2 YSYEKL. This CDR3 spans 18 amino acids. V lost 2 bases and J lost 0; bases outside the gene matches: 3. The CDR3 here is CASSQYTSGSSGANVLTF. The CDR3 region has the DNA TGCGCCAGCAGCCAATACACTAGCGGGAGCTCTGGGGCCAACGTCCTGACTTTC.

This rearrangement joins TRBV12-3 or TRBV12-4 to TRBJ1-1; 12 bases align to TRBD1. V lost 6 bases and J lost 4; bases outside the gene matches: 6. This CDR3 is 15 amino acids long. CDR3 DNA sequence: TGTGCCAGCAGGGTCGCGGGACAGGGGGCCACTGAAGCTTTCTTT. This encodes CASRVAGQGATEAFF.

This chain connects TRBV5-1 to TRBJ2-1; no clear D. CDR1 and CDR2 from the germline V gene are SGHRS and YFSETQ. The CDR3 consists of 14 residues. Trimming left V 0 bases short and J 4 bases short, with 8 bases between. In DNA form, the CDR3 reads TGCGCCAGCAGCTTGGGTGCTCATTACAATGAGCAGTTCTTC. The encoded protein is CASSLGAHYNEQFF.

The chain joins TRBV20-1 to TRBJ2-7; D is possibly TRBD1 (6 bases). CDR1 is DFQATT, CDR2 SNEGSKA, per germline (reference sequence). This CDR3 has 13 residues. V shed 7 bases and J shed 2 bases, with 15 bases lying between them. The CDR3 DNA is TGCAGTGTCCCGGGACAAGGAACCTACGAGCAGTACTTC. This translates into CSVPGQGTYEQYF.

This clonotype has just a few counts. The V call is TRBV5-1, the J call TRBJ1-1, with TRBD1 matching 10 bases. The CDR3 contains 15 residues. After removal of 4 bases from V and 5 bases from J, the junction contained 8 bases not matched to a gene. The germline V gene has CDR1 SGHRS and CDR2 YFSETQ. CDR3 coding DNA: TGCGCCAGCAGCCTGGGGACAGGGGTTGGGACTGAAGCTTTCTTT. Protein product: CASSLGTGVGTEAFF.

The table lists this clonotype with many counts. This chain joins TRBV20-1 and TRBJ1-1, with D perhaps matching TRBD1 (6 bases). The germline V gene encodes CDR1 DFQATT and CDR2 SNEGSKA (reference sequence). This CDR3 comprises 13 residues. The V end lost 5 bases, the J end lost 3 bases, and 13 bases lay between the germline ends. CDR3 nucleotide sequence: TGCAGTGCTGACCGGACAGAGGACACTGAAGCTTTCTTT. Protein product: CSADRTEDTEAFF.

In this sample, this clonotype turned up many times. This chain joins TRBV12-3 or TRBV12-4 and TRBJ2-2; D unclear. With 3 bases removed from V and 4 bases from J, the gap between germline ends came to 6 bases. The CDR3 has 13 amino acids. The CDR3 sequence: CASSFSGTGELFF. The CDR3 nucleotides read TGTGCCAGCAGTTTTTCGGGCACCGGGGAGCTGTTTTTT.

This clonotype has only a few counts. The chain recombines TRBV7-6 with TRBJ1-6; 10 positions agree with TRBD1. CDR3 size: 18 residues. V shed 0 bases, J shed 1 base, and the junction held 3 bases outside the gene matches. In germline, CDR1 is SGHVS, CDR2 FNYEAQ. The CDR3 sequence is CASSLAGQGGSYNSPLHF. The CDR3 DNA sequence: TGTGCCAGCAGCTTAGCCGGACAGGGGGGTTCCTATAATTCACCCCTCCACTTT.

This CDR3 is CASSLDGQGNYGYTF. CDR3 DNA: TGCGCCAGCAGCTTGGATGGACAGGGGAACTATGGCTACACCTTC. The rearrangement uses TRBV5-1 and TRBJ1-2; TRBD1 aligns across 9 bases. The CDR3 is made up of 15 amino acids. The V gene's germline CDR1 is SGHRS and CDR2 YFSETQ. V shed 0 bases and J 2 bases; nucleotides not matched to a gene: 2.

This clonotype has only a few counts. This CDR3 reads CASSLTGTVEAFF. The CDR3 bases are TGTGCCAGCAGCTTAACGGGCACAGTTGAAGCTTTCTTT. The chain links TRBV7-3 to TRBJ1-1; D gene ambiguous. Germline CDR1 reads SGHTA; CDR2 reads FQGTGA. The CDR3 length is 13 residues. V gave up 0 bases and J gave up 7 bases, with 9 bases separating them. Drawing the rest from reference TRBV7-3 and TRBJ1-1, the complete variable domain is GAGVSQTPSNKVTEKGKYVELRCDPISGHTALYWYRQSLGQGPEFLIYFQGTGAADDSGLPNDRFFAVRPEGSVSTLKIQRTERGDSAVYLCASSLTGTVEAFFGQGTRLTVV.

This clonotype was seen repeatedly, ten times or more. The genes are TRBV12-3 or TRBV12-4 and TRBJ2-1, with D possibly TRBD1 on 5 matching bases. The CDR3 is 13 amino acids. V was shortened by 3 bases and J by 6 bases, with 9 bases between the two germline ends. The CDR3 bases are TGTGCCAGCAGTTTGGGTGACAGCAATGAGCAGTTCTTC. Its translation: CASSLGDSNEQFF.

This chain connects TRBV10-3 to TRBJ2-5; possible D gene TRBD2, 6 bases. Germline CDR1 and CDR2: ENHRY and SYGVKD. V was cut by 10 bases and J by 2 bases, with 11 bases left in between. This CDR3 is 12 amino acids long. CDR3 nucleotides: TGTGCCACCTCGGGGACTCAAGAGACCCAGTACTTC. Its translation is CATSGTQETQYF.

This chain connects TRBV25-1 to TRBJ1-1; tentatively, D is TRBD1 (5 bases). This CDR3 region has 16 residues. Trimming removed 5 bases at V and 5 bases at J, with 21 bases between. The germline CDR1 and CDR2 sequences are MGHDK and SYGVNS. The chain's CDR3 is CASSPFRAAGKTEAFF. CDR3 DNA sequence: TGTGCCAGCAGTCCGTTCAGGGCGGCAGGAAAAACTGAAGCTTTCTTT.

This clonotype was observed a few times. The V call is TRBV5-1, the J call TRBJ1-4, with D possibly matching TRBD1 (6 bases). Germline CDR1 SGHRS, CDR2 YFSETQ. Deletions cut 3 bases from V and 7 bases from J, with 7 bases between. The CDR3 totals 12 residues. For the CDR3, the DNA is TGCGCCAGCAGCTCGGACAGTGAAAAACTGTTTTTT. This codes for CASSSDSEKLFF.

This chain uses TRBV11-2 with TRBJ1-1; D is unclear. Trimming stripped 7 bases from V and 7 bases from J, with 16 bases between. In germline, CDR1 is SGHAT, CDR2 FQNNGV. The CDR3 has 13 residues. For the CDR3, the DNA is TGTGCCAGCACCCCCGTTTATCGGAGTGAAGCTTTCTTT. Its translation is CASTPVYRSEAFF.

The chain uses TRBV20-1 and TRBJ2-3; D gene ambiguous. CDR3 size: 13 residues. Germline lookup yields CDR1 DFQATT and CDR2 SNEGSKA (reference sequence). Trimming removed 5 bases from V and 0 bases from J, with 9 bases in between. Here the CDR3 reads CSALGDSTDTQYF. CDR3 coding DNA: TGCAGTGCTCTTGGGGATAGCACAGATACGCAGTATTTT.